This TCR beta chain emerged from a study of beta chain features in type 1 diabetes. The CDR3 is made up of 16 amino acids. Germline values: CDR1 LGHNA, CDR2 YSLEER. Trimming shortened V by 0 bases and J by 5 bases, and 16 bases separated the two germline ends. This clone was seen a few times. Every bit of the isolated RNA underwent reverse transcription, so sequencing read expressed TCRB transcripts. This table comes from immunoSEQ multiplex PCR, and its TCRdb copy is limited to in-frame clones, with some not included. The table shows under 400,000 clones, with 14% occurring only once. This clonotype originated in a man aged 25 to 40 in good health. Material for sequencing was central memory CD4+ T cells from blood. The genes are TRBV4-3 and TRBJ2-5; tentative D call: TRBD1 (6 bases). CDR3 nucleotide sequence: TGCGCCAGCAGCCAAGACGCCACAGGGAATTGGGAGACCCAGTACTTC. Translation gives CASSQDATGNWETQYF.